This entry features one T cell receptor beta chain sequence. Its cognate antigen is unknown. From its re-call of the 5' RACE reads, TCRdb lists each CDR3 protein once, without DNA. Its listing shows some 100,000 distinct CDR3 sequences. The sample comes from a study of monozygotic twins with inflammatory bowel disease. The study, taken as a whole, reports: Immunosuppressive treatments differing between patients may have added repertoire variability.

The CDR3 loop spans 18 amino acids. The germline gives CDR1 SGDLS, CDR2 YYNGEE. This TCR was sampled from a human donor with ulcerative colitis or Crohn's disease, or a healthy co-twin of an affected twin (not recorded which). The J gene is TRBJ2-6, the V gene TRBV9. The sequenced sample was blood. This CDR3 is CASSIGGPGRSGANVLTF.